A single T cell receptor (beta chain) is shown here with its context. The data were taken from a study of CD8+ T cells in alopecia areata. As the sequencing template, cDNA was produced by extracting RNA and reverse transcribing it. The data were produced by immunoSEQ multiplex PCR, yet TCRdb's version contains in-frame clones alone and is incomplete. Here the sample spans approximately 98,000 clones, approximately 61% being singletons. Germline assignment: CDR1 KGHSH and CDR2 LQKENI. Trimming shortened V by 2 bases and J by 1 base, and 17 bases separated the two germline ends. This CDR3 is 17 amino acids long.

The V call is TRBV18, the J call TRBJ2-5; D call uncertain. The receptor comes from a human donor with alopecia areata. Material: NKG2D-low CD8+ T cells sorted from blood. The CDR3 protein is CASSPGKGAGTQETQYF. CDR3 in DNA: TGTGCCAGCTCACCAGGAAAGGGTGCCGGTACCCAAGAGACCCAGTACTTC.